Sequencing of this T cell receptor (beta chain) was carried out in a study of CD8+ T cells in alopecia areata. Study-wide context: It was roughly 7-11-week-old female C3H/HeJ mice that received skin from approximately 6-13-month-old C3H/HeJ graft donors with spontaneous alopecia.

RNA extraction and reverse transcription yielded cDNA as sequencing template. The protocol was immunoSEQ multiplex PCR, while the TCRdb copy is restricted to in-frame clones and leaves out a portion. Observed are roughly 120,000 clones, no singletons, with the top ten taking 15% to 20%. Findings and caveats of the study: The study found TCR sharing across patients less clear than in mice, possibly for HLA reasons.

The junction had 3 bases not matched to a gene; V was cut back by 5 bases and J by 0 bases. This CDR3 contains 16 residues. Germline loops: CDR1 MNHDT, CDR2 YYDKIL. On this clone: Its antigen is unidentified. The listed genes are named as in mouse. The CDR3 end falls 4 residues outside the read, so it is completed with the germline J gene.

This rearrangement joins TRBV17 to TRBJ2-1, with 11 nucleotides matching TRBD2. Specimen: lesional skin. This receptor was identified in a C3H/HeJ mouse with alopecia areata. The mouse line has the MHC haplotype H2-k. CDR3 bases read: TGTGCTAGCAGTCGGGACTGGGGGAATAACTATGCT. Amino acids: CASSRDWGNNYA. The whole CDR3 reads CASSRDWGNNYAEQFF.